The 22 T cell receptor beta chains reported below all come from one sample, sequenced in a study of T-cell reconstitution after alpha-beta-depleted transplantation in children. This sample's TCRbeta library carried unique molecular identifier barcodes. MiXCR, run by TCRdb on the PCR reads, gives a single entry per CDR3 protein. The repertoire holds about 580,000 distinct CDR3 sequences, with 20% to 25% as singletons. Here the sequenced sample was PBMCs, mostly from graft donor cells, taken 360 days after TCRalphabeta/CD19-depleted stem cell transplant. The receptors were gathered from a boy younger than two who had a stem cell transplant for acute myeloid leukemia, so the T cells may come from the graft donor.

This clonotype was counted many times. The chain carries TRBV7-2 and TRBJ2-2, with 9 bases matching TRBD1. V dropped 0 bases and J dropped 6; count of bases not matched to a gene: 8. CDR3 length: 17 amino acids. Germline V CDR1 and CDR2: SGHTA, FQGNSA. The CDR3 DNA follows: TGTGCCAGCAGCTTAGCAACCGGACAGGGGCGCCCCGGGGAGCTGTTTTTT. It translates to CASSLATGQGRPGELFF.

This clonotype was observed at least ten times. The rearrangement links TRBV5-5 to TRBJ1-1; tentatively, D is TRBD1 (5 bases). CDR3 length: 15 amino acids. Germline loops: CDR1 SGHKS, CDR2 YYEKEE (reference sequence). The ends were cut back, 2 bases at V and 4 bases at J, with 15 bases in the middle. The DNA for the CDR3 is TGTGCCAGCAGCTTAAATCCCCGACAGATCACTGAAGCTTTCTTT. Its protein is CASSLNPRQITEAFF. The variable domain in full, completed from reference TRBV5-5 and TRBJ1-1, reads DAGVTQSPTHLIKTRGQQVTLRCSPISGHKSVSWYQQVLGQGPQFIFQYYEKEERGRGNFPDRFSARQFPNYSSELNVNALLLGDSALYLCASSLNPRQITEAFFGQGTRLTVV.

In its sample, this clonotype was seen many times. The chain employs TRBV4-3 and TRBJ2-7; TRBD1 aligns across 8 bases. Germline lookup yields CDR1 LGHNA and CDR2 YSLEER. V lost 0 bases, J lost 2 bases, and 9 bases stayed unmatched. CDR3 length equals 17 residues. The CDR3 spells CASSQEDMGRGPYEQYF. CDR3 DNA sequence: TGCGCCAGCAGCCAAGAAGACATGGGCAGGGGGCCCTACGAGCAGTACTTC.

J is TRBJ2-5 and V is TRBV20-1, with no clear D. The CDR3 runs 14 residues. Trimming pared 3 bases from V and 2 bases from J, leaving 13 bases between. CDR1 and CDR2 from the germline V gene are DFQATT and SNEGSKA (reference sequence). Written as DNA, the CDR3 is TGCAGTGCTAGCCCTAGAAGCCTTCAAGAGACCCAGTACTTC. Protein product: CSASPRSLQETQYF.

The rearrangement links TRBV18 to TRBJ1-2; D is unresolved. This CDR3 comprises 13 residues. The germline V and J ends were trimmed by 6 bases and 3 bases, with 11 bases remaining between them. Germline CDR1 and CDR2: KGHSH and LQKENI. As DNA, the CDR3 is TGTGCCAGCTCGGAAGCTCGCGACTATGGCTACACCTTC. Its protein is CASSEARDYGYTF.

This chain links TRBV6-5 with TRBJ2-3; the match to TRBD2 covers 11 bases. The CDR3 has 17 amino acids. J gave up 2 bases and V 6 bases, and 10 bases lay outside the gene matches. Germline V CDR1 and CDR2: MNHEY, SVGAGI. CDR3: CASSHASSGGFTDTQYF. The CDR3 bases are TGTGCCAGCAGCCACGCCTCTAGCGGGGGGTTCACAGATACGCAGTATTTT.

The chain links TRBV11-2 to TRBJ2-5; D gene unclear. The V gene's germline CDR1 is SGHAT and CDR2 FQNNGV. CDR3 length equals 17 residues. Trimming took off 2 bases at V and 5 bases at J, with 21 bases between the two ends. CDR3 protein: CASSLSVAGPPQETQYF. Written as DNA, the CDR3 is TGTGCCAGCAGCTTAAGTGTGGCAGGACCACCCCAGGAGACCCAGTACTTC.

The sample holds a few counts of this clonotype. The chain joins TRBV20-1 to TRBJ2-3, with D unclear. CDR3 length equals 14 residues. The germline V and J ends were trimmed by 3 bases and 2 bases, with 12 bases remaining between them. Germline lookup yields CDR1 DFQATT and CDR2 SNEGSKA (reference sequence). The CDR3, as DNA: TGCAGTGCTAGGGTGCAGCACTCCACAGATACGCAGTATTTT. It codes for CSARVQHSTDTQYF.

This clonotype was picked up a small number of times. A read error may produce the germline difference seen at one junction end. V and J are TRBV12-3 or TRBV12-4 and TRBJ2-1; TRBD2 matches 8 bases. This CDR3 has 18 amino acids. CDR3: CTSSLSGLADTSYNEQFF. The CDR3 DNA is TGTACCAGCAGTTTGTCAGGACTAGCCGACACCTCCTACAATGAGCAGTTCTTC.

This rearrangement joins TRBV5-5 to TRBJ1-1; possible D gene TRBD1, 6 bases. The CDR3 contains 16 residues. Germline V lookup: CDR1 SGHKS, CDR2 YYEKEE (reference sequence). With 0 bases removed from V and 0 bases from J, the gap between germline ends came to 12 bases. CDR3 residues: CASSLDAGVVNTEAFF. In DNA form, the CDR3 reads TGTGCCAGCAGCTTGGATGCAGGGGTAGTGAACACTGAAGCTTTCTTT.

This clonotype showed up many times. The chain links TRBV28 to TRBJ2-3; TRBD2 matches 9 bases. J gave up 0 bases and V 5 bases, and 9 bases lay outside the gene matches. Germline assignment: CDR1 MDHEN and CDR2 SYDVKM. This CDR3 has 17 amino acids. The CDR3 nucleotides are TGTGCCAGCAGTCCCCCTAGCGGGGTGGGTAGCACAGATACGCAGTATTTT. Protein product: CASSPPSGVGSTDTQYF.

This clonotype was seen ten or more times. The junction departs from the called germline gene at one end, perhaps through a read error. The chain couples TRBV12-3 or TRBV12-4 to TRBJ2-1, with a possible D match to TRBD1 (6 bases). The CDR3 is 14 amino acids. CDR3 coding DNA: TGTGCCACCAGTGAGGCAGGGGAGTGGGATGAGCAGTTCTTC. Protein: CATSEAGEWDEQFF.

This clonotype has at least ten counts. The gene calls are TRBV20-1 and TRBJ2-5, with D perhaps matching TRBD2 (6 bases). The CDR3 loop spans 14 amino acids. Germline V CDR1 and CDR2: DFQATT, SNEGSKA (reference sequence). V gave up 2 bases and J gave up 2 bases, with 12 bases separating them. The CDR3 bases are TGCAGTGCTAGACGCGGGATCCTACAAGAGACCCAGTACTTC. It specifies CSARRGILQETQYF.

The rearrangement joins TRBV21-1 to TRBJ2-3; TRBD2, the table's D call, lacks a check against the DNA. TRBV21-1 counts as a pseudogene. The CDR3 runs 15 residues. This CDR3 reads CASSQRIANTDTQYF. Written as DNA, the CDR3 is TGTGCCAGCAGCCAGAGGATAGCGAACACAGATACGCAGTATTTT.

This clonotype was seen a few times. V usage is TRBV6-1 and J usage is TRBJ1-5; perhaps TRBD1 as D (5 bases). Germline CDR1 MNHNS, CDR2 SASEGT. The V gene lost 0 bases and the J gene lost 6 bases, with 18 bases spanning the gap. This CDR3 has 17 amino acids. Here the CDR3 DNA reads TGTGCCAGCAGTGAAGCTATCGGCCCGGGAAGGGGTCAGCCCCAGCATTTT. Translation gives CASSEAIGPGRGQPQHF.

The chain is built from TRBV4-3 and TRBJ2-6; 9 bases line up with TRBD1. CDR1 LGHNA and CDR2 YSLEER come from the germline V gene. Trimming took 1 base from V and 0 from J; bases not matched to a gene: 1. The CDR3 sequence is 17 residues long. The CDR3 region is CASSQGTGDSGANVLTF. CDR3 DNA sequence: TGCGCCAGCAGCCAAGGGACAGGGGACTCTGGGGCCAACGTCCTGACTTTC.

The rearrangement links TRBV7-2 to TRBJ2-3; 9 positions match TRBD1. V shed 3 bases, J shed 4 bases, and the junction held 5 bases outside the gene matches. CDR1 and CDR2 from the germline V gene are SGHTA and FQGNSA. The CDR3 length is 15 residues. CDR3 residues: CASSFGGQGPDTQYF. The CDR3 bases are TGTGCCAGCAGCTTCGGGGGACAGGGCCCAGATACGCAGTATTTT.

This clonotype was seen ten or more times. This chain joins TRBV25-1 and TRBJ1-2, with D hard to call. V lost 3 bases to trimming and J lost 2 bases, with 7 bases between them. Germline assignment: CDR1 MGHDK and CDR2 SYGVNS. CDR3 length: 13 residues. CDR3 nucleotide sequence: TGTGCCAGCAGTGATGTAGGGAACTATGGCTACACCTTC. This gives the protein CASSDVGNYGYTF.

The chain combines TRBV6-2 or TRBV6-3 with TRBJ2-7, with D possibly being TRBD2 (6 bases). V was shortened by 0 bases and J by 3 bases, with 15 bases between the two germline ends. The CDR3 has 16 amino acids. Germline V gives CDR1 MNHEY, CDR2 SVGEGT. CDR3 residues: CASSYSPSDGHYEQYF. CDR3 DNA: TGTGCCAGCAGTTACTCCCCTAGCGACGGGCACTACGAGCAGTACTTC.

Many counts were recorded for this clonotype. The chain recombines TRBV5-6 with TRBJ2-7; 7 positions agree with TRBD2. The V gene's germline CDR1 is SGHDT and CDR2 YYEEEE. This CDR3 has 15 amino acids. Trimming removed 1 base from V and 1 base from J; junction bases left unmatched: 5. The CDR3 loop reads CASSLNPSGSYEQYV. The DNA for the CDR3 is TGTGCCAGCAGCTTGAATCCTAGCGGTTCCTACGAGCAGTACGTC.

This clonotype has a handful of counts. The CDR3 region is CASSVEGDVDTGAFF. CDR3 DNA: TGTGCCAGCAGCGTAGAAGGAGACGTGGACACGGGAGCTTTCTTT. V and J are TRBV9 and TRBJ1-1; possible D gene TRBD1, 5 bases. Trimming stripped 0 bases from V and 10 bases from J, with 19 bases between. The CDR3 runs to 15 residues. Germline assignment: CDR1 SGDLS and CDR2 YYNGEE. Full variable domain (rest looked up from reference TRBV9 and TRBJ1-1): DSGVTQTPKHLITATGQRVTLRCSPRSGDLSVYWYQQSLDQGLQFLIQYYNGEERAKGNILERFSAQQFPDLHSELNLSSLELGDSALYFCASSVEGDVDTGAFFGQGTRLTVV.

The chain couples TRBV7-9 to TRBJ2-5; the D is unclear. Germline-derived CDR1 and CDR2 are SEHNR and FQNEAQ (reference sequence). V was shortened by 3 bases and J by 3 bases, with 17 bases between the two germline ends. The CDR3 has 16 amino acids. CDR3 coding DNA: TGTGCCAGCAGCTTGGACCATGGTATGGGTGAAGAGACCCAGTACTTC. It yields the protein CASSLDHGMGEETQYF.